This TCR beta chain is drawn from a study of human T cells and chemical hapten exposure. As for the study in general: Each patch test put 0.01% DPC on the upper back, and results were read at 6 days. General observations from the study: Controls formed significantly fewer large CDR3 similarity clusters than expanded TCRs did. Because they had alopecia, donors may respond immunologically unlike healthy people.

Germline V gene data show CDR1 as LNHDA and CDR2 as SQIVND (reference sequence). This CDR3 spans 14 amino acids. Trimming removed 0 bases at V and 7 bases at J, with 10 bases between. The sample holds a few counts of this clonotype. Its antigen is not known. Time point defined: pre-sensitization, week 0. Treatment described: therapeutic diphenylcyclopropenone sensitization with weekly scalp DPC. One entry per CDR3 protein results from TCRdb running MiXCR on the RACE reads. The sample includes fewer than 300,000 distinct CDR3 sequences, over 8% seen only once; the top ten take 2.3%. This TCR was sampled from a middle-aged woman with alopecia areata. Some clones in this sample may be carry-over from other donors' samples. The source was whole blood, collected in connection with sensitization to the hapten diphenylcyclopropenone (DPC). The genes are TRBV19 and TRBJ1-5; no firm D call. The CDR3 region is CASSIDPQLQPQHF. CDR3 DNA sequence: TGTGCCAGTAGTATAGATCCGCAGCTGCAGCCCCAGCATTTT.